This record concerns one T cell receptor (beta chain) sequence. This table comes from immunoSEQ multiplex PCR, and its TCRdb copy is limited to in-frame clones, with some not included. This sample yields fewer than 130,000 clones, of which 85% to 90% are seen a single time; under 1.5% belongs to the top ten. The entry originates in a study of cytomegalovirus exposure and HLA in healthy donors. Germline assignment: CDR1 SNHLY and CDR2 FYNNEI. This CDR3 spans 13 amino acids. The germline V and J ends were trimmed by 6 bases and 1 base, with 9 bases remaining between them. The clonotype comes from a woman in her twenties or thirties in good health and CMV-seropositive. Sequencing used PBMCs. The rearrangement uses TRBV2 and TRBJ1-1, with D uncertain. The CDR3 DNA sequence: TGTGCCAGCAGGATCCGGGAGAACACTGAAGCTTTCTTT. Amino acid sequence: CASRIRENTEAFF. Filled out from reference TRBV2 and TRBJ1-1, the complete variable domain reads EPEVTQTPSHQVTQMGQEVILRCVPISNHLYFYWYRQILGQKVEFLVSFYNNEISEKSEIFDDQFSVERPDGSNFTLKIRSTKLEDSAMYFCASRIRENTEAFFGQGTRLTVV.